This T cell receptor delta chain was identified in a study of gamma-delta T cells after stem cell transplantation. TCRdb re-called clones from the RT-PCR reads using CATT. This sample's table has 57 delta-chain clones. This clone was seen a handful of times. Between the trimmed V and J ends, which lost 0 bases and 2 bases, there was a span of 12 bases. The CDR3 runs to 15 residues. The germline gives CDR1 GEAIGNYY, CDR2 EKD. The clonotype originates from a human donor. It is not recorded whose cells these are; they may come from a transplant donor. This table probably holds off-target reads from a library built for another chain. The V gene is TRDV2, the J gene TRDJ1; D might be TRDD3 (6 bases). Material for sequencing was gamma-delta T cells. This CDR3 is CACDTMGVSTDKLIF. CDR3 nucleotides: TGTGCCTGTGACACCATGGGGGTTAGTACCGATAAACTCATCTTT.